One and the same sample provided the 15 T cell receptor beta chains below, sequenced in a study of identical twins. TCRdb passed the 5' RACE reads through MiXCR, listing each CDR3 protein once. The table records roughly 500,000 distinct CDR3 sequences, about 20% of them present only once. The same data also went into a second study, on T cells expressing NK-cell markers.

Sequencing was performed on CD4+ T cells sorted from blood. The receptors originated from a woman between 18 and 30 years old in good health.

The table lists this clonotype with many counts. The chain uses TRBV12-3 or TRBV12-4 and TRBJ1-1; 7 positions agree with TRBD1. V was pared by 5 bases and J by 8 bases, with 8 bases of the junction left unmatched. CDR3 length equals 13 residues. The CDR3 DNA follows: TGTGCCAGCAGTCGCGCGGGACAGTCCGAAGCTTTCTTT. It translates to CASSRAGQSEAFF.

The rearrangement links TRBV30 to TRBJ1-2; D not resolved. Trimming pared 4 bases from V and 8 bases from J, leaving 17 bases between. The CDR3 length is 13 residues. From germline, CDR1 is GTSNPN and CDR2 SVGIG (reference sequence). As DNA, the CDR3 is TGTGCCTGGACAATTAGAAGCCCCCAGGGCTACACCTTC. Encoded protein: CAWTIRSPQGYTF. Full variable domain (rest looked up from reference TRBV30 and TRBJ1-2): SQTIHQWPATLVQPVGSPLSLECTVEGTSNPNLYWYRQAAGRGLQLLFYSVGIGQISSEVPQNLSASRPQDRQFILSSKKLLLSDSGFYLCAWTIRSPQGYTFGSGTRLTVV.

The chain has TRBV12-5 and TRBJ2-3; D might be TRBD2 (7 bases). Trimming took 5 bases from V and 6 from J, leaving 21 bases between them. This CDR3 comprises 16 residues. Germline-derived CDR1 and CDR2 are LGHNT and FRNRAP. The CDR3 region has the DNA TGTGCTAGTGGTCCCCGTCGTTGGGGGGGCGCGGATACGCAGTATTTT. It codes for CASGPRRWGGADTQYF.

This clonotype was observed a handful of times. V is TRBV7-9 and J is TRBJ2-1; unclear D gene. Germline lookup yields CDR1 SEHNR and CDR2 FQNEAQ (reference sequence). CDR3 length equals 15 residues. Trimming shortened V by 8 bases and J by 4 bases, and 18 bases separated the two germline ends. CDR3 sequence reads: CASSRVGATYNEQFF. The CDR3 DNA reads TGTGCCAGCTCCCGGGTAGGCGCCACTTACAATGAGCAGTTCTTC.

This clonotype was counted between two and nine times. This chain links TRBV20-1 with TRBJ1-1, with D maybe TRBD1 (6 bases). The CDR3 runs 14 residues. Germline assignment: CDR1 DFQATT and CDR2 SNEGSKA (reference sequence). Trimming took 4 bases from V and 4 from J, leaving 16 bases between them. The CDR3 region is CSATGGGSITEAFF. The CDR3, as DNA: TGCAGTGCTACGGGGGGCGGGTCAATCACTGAAGCTTTCTTT.

The rearrangement uses TRBV29-1 and TRBJ2-7; 7 positions agree with TRBD1. Germline loops: CDR1 SQVTM, CDR2 ANQGSEA. With V trimmed by 1 base and J by 6 bases, 15 bases remained unmatched. The CDR3 spans 16 residues. This CDR3 is CSVEVRPHRGGSEQYF. The CDR3 nucleotides read TGCAGCGTTGAAGTTCGACCCCACAGGGGTGGATCCGAGCAGTACTTC.

This chain links TRBV6-6 with TRBJ1-6; a possible D gene is TRBD1 (5 bases). This CDR3 is built from 11 residues. Germline V gives CDR1 MNHNY, CDR2 SVGAGI (reference sequence). The V and J ends lost 8 bases and 7 bases respectively, with 6 bases between them. CDR3 protein: CASEGNSPLHF. CDR3 bases: TGTGCCAGCGAGGGGAATTCACCCCTCCACTTT.

In its sample, this clonotype was seen many times. The J gene is TRBJ2-7, the V gene TRBV7-9, with 8 bases matching TRBD2. V dropped 11 bases and J dropped 6; count of bases not matched to a gene: 15. Germline values: CDR1 SEHNR, CDR2 FQNEAQ (reference sequence). This CDR3 contains 14 residues. CDR3 residues: CAVNEGTRGGEQYF. In nucleotides, the CDR3 is TGTGCCGTGAATGAAGGGACTAGAGGGGGCGAGCAGTACTTC.

This clonotype was observed a handful of times. V usage is TRBV20-1 and J usage is TRBJ2-5; no firm D call. The CDR3 length is 14 residues. The V gene's germline CDR1 is DFQATT and CDR2 SNEGSKA (reference sequence). Trimming removed 2 bases from V and 5 bases from J, with 15 bases in between. CDR3 residues: CSARRSHDRETQYF. The CDR3 DNA sequence: TGCAGTGCTAGAAGATCCCACGACCGGGAGACCCAGTACTTC.

This clonotype came up once. The rearrangement joins TRBV27 to TRBJ1-1, with D maybe TRBD1 (5 bases). The CDR3 loop spans 14 amino acids. CDR1 and CDR2 from the germline V gene are MNHEY and SMNVEV (reference sequence). V was shortened by 0 bases and J by 9 bases, with 14 bases between the two germline ends. This CDR3 reads CASSLSGRGGQAFF. CDR3 nucleotides: TGTGCCAGCAGTTTATCAGGACGCGGGGGTCAAGCTTTCTTT.

The gene calls are TRBV3-1 and TRBJ2-2; D not certain. CDR3 length: 16 amino acids. Germline V lookup: CDR1 LGHDT, CDR2 YNNKEL (reference sequence). V was shortened by 1 base and J by 1 base, with 10 bases between the two germline ends. Written as DNA, the CDR3 is TGTGCCAGCAGCCAAGGCGAACTATTGAACACCGGGGAGCTGTTTTTT. This gives the protein CASSQGELLNTGELFF.

This chain connects TRBV20-1 to TRBJ2-1; the D gene is possibly TRBD2 (5 bases). V dropped 3 bases and J dropped 12 bases, with 12 bases sitting between them. The CDR3 covers 11 residues. Germline V gene lookup returns CDR1 DFQATT and CDR2 SNEGSKA (reference sequence). CDR3 nucleotides: TGCAGTGCTAGCGCGGGTTATCGGCAGTTCTTC. Translated: CSASAGYRQFF.

This clonotype was counted at least ten times. CDR3 in amino acids: CASNVAGANYGYTF. CDR3 nucleotides: TGTGCCAGCAACGTAGCCGGGGCGAACTATGGCTACACCTTC. The chain recombines TRBV11-2 with TRBJ1-2, with D maybe TRBD1 (5 bases). Germline V gives CDR1 SGHAT, CDR2 FQNNGV. There are 14 residues in the CDR3. V was pared by 7 bases and J by 2 bases, with 14 bases between.

This clonotype was seen only a few times. The chain is built from TRBV12-3 or TRBV12-4 and TRBJ2-2, with a tentative D call TRBD1 (6 bases). The CDR3 spans 13 residues. Trimming removed 6 bases at V and 6 bases at J, with 11 bases between. The CDR3 spells CASSTGIPGELFF. DNA of the CDR3: TGTGCCAGCAGCACAGGGATCCCCGGGGAGCTGTTTTTT.

This clonotype turned up a few times. The rearrangement joins TRBV25-1 to TRBJ2-7; 10 bases are a match to TRBD2. Trimming cost V 1 base and J 2 bases; bases outside gene matches: 2. The germline V gene has CDR1 MGHDK and CDR2 SYGVNS. This CDR3 contains 15 residues. The DNA for the CDR3 is TGTGCCAGCAGTGAATCAGCGGGAGGGCCCTACGAGCAGTACTTC. It codes for CASSESAGGPYEQYF.